These T cell receptor beta chains were read from a single sample in a study of control samples from healthy donors and cancer patients. Assay: immunoSEQ multiplex PCR; the TCRdb copy retains only in-frame clones and omits some. Of tens of thousands of clones in the sample, about nine tenths are singletons; the top ten hold approximately 15%. The sequenced material came from blood. These receptors all stem from a woman in her 70s in good health. CDR3s include the opening cysteine and the closing phenylalanine or tryptophan. D genes are given only for firm matches. The size field is filled for only some rows; it gives once, few, many or a size class.

size: -
J: TRBJ1-2
D: -
V: TRBV6-5
DNA: TGTGCCAGCAGGATAGGACAGCGCGATGGCTACACCTTC
CDR3: CASRIGQRDGYTF

size: -
J: TRBJ2-2
D: -
V: TRBV5-6
DNA: TGTGCCAGCAGTCCTGGCCGGTGGCGCACCGGGGAGCTGTTTTTT
CDR3: CASSPGRWRTGELFF

size: -
J: TRBJ2-1
D: -
V: TRBV7-2
DNA: TGTGCCAGCAGCTTAGACAGGTCCTACAATGAGCAGTTCTTC
CDR3: CASSLDRSYNEQFF

size: -
J: TRBJ1-1
D: -
V: TRBV7-9
DNA: TGTGCCAGCAGCTTAGATAACGAAGGGGCCAAAGCTTTCTTT
CDR3: CASSLDNEGAKAFF

size: -
J: TRBJ1-2
D: -
V: TRBV5-4
DNA: TGTGCCAGCAGCTCGACAGACTATGGCTACACCTTC
CDR3: CASSSTDYGYTF

size: -
J: TRBJ1-1
D: -
V: TRBV28
DNA: TGTGCCAGCAGTTTACCGTGGGGCACTGAAGCTTTCTTT
CDR3: CASSLPWGTEAFF

size: -
J: TRBJ2-2
D: -
V: TRBV5-4
DNA: TGTGCCAGCAGCTTGGGGTCTGGCCGGGGAGGCGGCGGGGAGCTGTTTTTT
CDR3: CASSLGSGRGGGGELFF

size: -
J: TRBJ1-1
D: -
V: TRBV19
DNA: TGTGCCAGTAGTATCGAGGGACTCCCGAACACTGAAGCTTTCTTT
CDR3: CASSIEGLPNTEAFF

size: -
J: TRBJ2-2
D: -
V: TRBV14
DNA: TGTGCCAGCAGCCAACTGCCGGGGGCGCAAACCGGGGAGCTGTTTTTT
CDR3: CASSQLPGAQTGELFF

size: -
J: TRBJ1-4
D: -
V: TRBV9
DNA: TGTGCCAGCAGCCCCCGCCGAGGAGGCCTCGCAACTAATGAAAAACTGTTTTTT
CDR3: CASSPRRGGLATNEKLFF

size: once
J: TRBJ1-5
D: -
V: TRBV19
DNA: TGTGCCAGTAGTAGGATTTTCAGCAATCAGCCCCAGCATTTT
CDR3: CASSRIFSNQPQHF

size: -
J: TRBJ1-1
D: TRBD1
V: TRBV30
DNA: TGTGCCTGGAGTGCTAGGACAGGAGGGAACACTGAAGCTTTCTTT
CDR3: CAWSARTGGNTEAFF

size: -
J: TRBJ2-5
D: -
V: TRBV5-1
DNA: TGCGCCAGCAGCTTGGCCTTGGCTAGTGGAGAGACCCAGTACTTC
CDR3: CASSLALASGETQYF

size: -
J: TRBJ1-5
D: -
V: TRBV10-3
DNA: TGTGCCATCAGTGAGTCTGCGGGGTCGGGTCAGCCCCAGCATTTT
CDR3: CAISESAGSGQPQHF

size: -
J: TRBJ1-1
D: -
V: TRBV27
DNA: TGTGCCAGCAGTTTCATGAGGGGCCGAACTGAAGCTTTCTTT
CDR3: CASSFMRGRTEAFF

size: -
J: TRBJ2-1
D: -
V: TRBV7-8
DNA: TGTGCCAGCAGCCTACTACGGGGCTCCTACAATGAGCAGTTCTTC
CDR3: CASSLLRGSYNEQFF

size: -
J: TRBJ2-5
D: TRBD2
V: TRBV2
DNA: TGTGCCAGCAGTTGGACTAGGGAGACCCAGTACTTC
CDR3: CASSWTRETQYF

size: -
J: TRBJ1-1
D: -
V: TRBV19
DNA: TGTGCCAGTAATGGGCCTGAAGCTTTCTTT
CDR3: CASNGPEAFF

size: -
J: TRBJ2-7
D: -
V: TRBV29-1
DNA: TGCAGCGTTGTAGGGCTGGACTACGAGCAGTACTTC
CDR3: CSVVGLDYEQYF

size: -
J: TRBJ1-4
D: -
V: TRBV6-5
DNA: TGTGCCAGCTCTAGGACGGTTAATGAAAAACTGTTTTTT
CDR3: CASSRTVNEKLFF

size: -
J: TRBJ2-1
D: TRBD1
V: TRBV5-4
DNA: TGTGCCAGCAGCTTTTCCGGGACAGGGAGCAATGAGCAGTTCTTC
CDR3: CASSFSGTGSNEQFF

size: once
J: TRBJ2-5
D: TRBD2
V: TRBV3-1/TRBV3-2
DNA: TGTGCCAGCAAGGGACTAGCGGTGAACCAAGAGACCCAGTACTTC
CDR3: CASKGLAVNQETQYF

size: -
J: TRBJ2-7
D: TRBD2
V: TRBV7-9
DNA: TGTGCCAGCAGCCTCCCCCGGACTAGCGGGATGCCAACCTACGAGCAGTACTTC
CDR3: CASSLPRTSGMPTYEQYF

size: -
J: TRBJ2-7
D: -
V: TRBV6-6
DNA: TGTGCCAGCAGTTACCCGGACCAGGGGGGCTCCTACGAGCAGTACTTC
CDR3: CASSYPDQGGSYEQYF

size: few
J: TRBJ1-1
D: -
V: TRBV7-9
DNA: TGTGCCAGCAGCCGCACTTCGGGCACTGAAGCTTTCTTT
CDR3: CASSRTSGTEAFF

size: -
J: TRBJ1-1
D: -
V: TRBV24-1
DNA: TGTGCCACCAGTGACTTTCCACAGGGGAACACTGAAGCTTTCTTT
CDR3: CATSDFPQGNTEAFF

size: -
J: TRBJ2-2
D: TRBD2
V: TRBV18
DNA: TGTGCCAGCTCACCCCAGGGACTAGACACCGGGGAGCTGTTTTTT
CDR3: CASSPQGLDTGELFF

size: -
J: TRBJ1-2
D: -
V: TRBV19
DNA: TGTGCCACCCGTGATACAGTCTATGGCTACACCTTC
CDR3: CATRDTVYGYTF

size: few
J: TRBJ1-4
D: -
V: TRBV2
DNA: TGTGCCAGCAGTGGCCCCCGGGAAAAACTGTTTTTT
CDR3: CASSGPREKLFF

size: -
J: TRBJ1-1
D: -
V: TRBV2
DNA: TGTGCCAGCAGTGGGTGGGGGGGCAACACTGAAGCTTTCTTT
CDR3: CASSGWGGNTEAFF

size: once
J: TRBJ1-1
D: -
V: TRBV5-4
DNA: TGTGCCAGCACCTCGTGGGGCGAAGCTTTCTTT
CDR3: CASTSWGEAFF

size: -
J: TRBJ1-6
D: -
V: TRBV7-2
DNA: TGTGCCAGCAGCTTAGCGCTGGGGGGGGGTTCACCCCTCCACTTT
CDR3: CASSLALGGGSPLHF

size: -
J: TRBJ1-2
D: -
V: TRBV2
DNA: TGTGCCAGCAGAGGACAGAACTATGGCTACACCTTC
CDR3: CASRGQNYGYTF

size: -
J: TRBJ1-4
D: -
V: TRBV5-1
DNA: TGCGCCAGCAGCTTGGCCCAGGCACCCCCCAATGAAAAACTGTTTTTT
CDR3: CASSLAQAPPNEKLFF

size: -
J: TRBJ1-1
D: TRBD1
V: TRBV19
DNA: TGTGCCAGTAGTATAGATGGCTCCGGGACAGGGGTTGAAGCTTTCTTT
CDR3: CASSIDGSGTGVEAFF

size: -
J: TRBJ1-1
D: -
V: TRBV6-6
DNA: TGTGTTTCCAGGGGAGGACGTGACACTGAAGCTTTCTTT
CDR3: CVSRGGRDTEAFF

size: -
J: TRBJ1-5
D: -
V: TRBV18
DNA: TGTGCCAGCTCTCAGGGGTCTGATCAGCCCCAGCATTTT
CDR3: CASSQGSDQPQHF

size: -
J: TRBJ1-2
D: -
V: TRBV11-2
DNA: TGTGCCAGCAGCTTAACGAGGACTAACTATGGCTACACCTTC
CDR3: CASSLTRTNYGYTF

size: -
J: TRBJ1-4
D: -
V: TRBV10-3
DNA: TGTGCCATCAGTGAGTTCATAGGGGTAATGGAAAAACTGTTTTTT
CDR3: CAISEFIGVMEKLFF

size: once
J: TRBJ1-1
D: -
V: TRBV10-3
DNA: TGTGCCATCAGTCTTATCGAGGGTTTTGAAGCTTTCTTT
CDR3: CAISLIEGFEAFF

size: few
J: TRBJ2-2
D: TRBD1
V: TRBV6-2/TRBV6-3
DNA: TGTGCCAGCAGTACCCCGGGACAGGGGTACACCGGGGAGCTGTTTTTT
CDR3: CASSTPGQGYTGELFF

size: -
J: TRBJ1-1
D: -
V: TRBV19
DNA: TGTGCCAGTAGTATAACGGCGTGGAACACTGAAGCTTTCTTT
CDR3: CASSITAWNTEAFF

size: -
J: TRBJ2-5
D: -
V: TRBV19
DNA: TGTGCCAGTAGTTCGCCACTGCAGTACCAAGAGACCCAGTACTTC
CDR3: CASSSPLQYQETQYF

size: -
J: TRBJ2-5
D: TRBD1
V: TRBV19
DNA: TGTGCCAGTAGTATAGGACAGGGGGTGGAGACCCAGTACTTC
CDR3: CASSIGQGVETQYF

size: -
J: TRBJ2-7
D: TRBD1
V: TRBV7-2
DNA: TGTGCCAGCAGCTTAGGTAGGGACAGGGTCCACGAGCAGTACTTC
CDR3: CASSLGRDRVHEQYF

size: once
J: TRBJ2-3
D: -
V: TRBV6-1
DNA: TGTGCCAGCAGTGAGGAGAGAGGTACACAGTATTTT
CDR3: CASSEERGTQYF

size: few
J: TRBJ1-1
D: TRBD1
V: TRBV7-8
DNA: TGTGCCAGCAGCTTAGCGCCTTGGGACAGGGTGAGGACTGAAGCTTTCTTT
CDR3: CASSLAPWDRVRTEAFF